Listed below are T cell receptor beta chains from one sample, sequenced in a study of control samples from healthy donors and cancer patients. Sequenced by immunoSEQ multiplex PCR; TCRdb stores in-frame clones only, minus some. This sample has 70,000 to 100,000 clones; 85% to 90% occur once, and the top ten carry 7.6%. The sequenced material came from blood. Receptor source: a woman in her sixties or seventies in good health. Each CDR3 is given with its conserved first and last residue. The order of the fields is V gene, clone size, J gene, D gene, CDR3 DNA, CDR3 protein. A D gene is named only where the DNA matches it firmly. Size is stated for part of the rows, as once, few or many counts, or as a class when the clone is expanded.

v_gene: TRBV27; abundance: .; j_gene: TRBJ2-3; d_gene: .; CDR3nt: TGTGCCAGCAGTTTCGAGGGATCTAGCACAGATACGCAGTATTTT; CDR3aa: CASSFEGSSTDTQYF
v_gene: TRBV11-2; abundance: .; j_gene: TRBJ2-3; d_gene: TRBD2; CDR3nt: TGTGCCAGCAGCTTAGGGGGACTAGCGGGAATGTTGGATACGCAGTATTTT; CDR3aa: CASSLGGLAGMLDTQYF
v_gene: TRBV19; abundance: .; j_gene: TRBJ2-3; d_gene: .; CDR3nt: TGTGCCAGTAGTTCCAGAGGTACAGATACGCAGTATTTT; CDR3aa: CASSSRGTDTQYF
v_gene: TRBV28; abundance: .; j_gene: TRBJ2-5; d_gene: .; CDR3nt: TGTGCCAGCAGCAGAGTACAAGAGACCCAGTACTTC; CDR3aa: CASSRVQETQYF
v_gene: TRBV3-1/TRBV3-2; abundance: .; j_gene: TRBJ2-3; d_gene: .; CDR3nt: TGTGCCAGCAGCCAAGATTGGGTCCGCACAGATACGCAGTATTTT; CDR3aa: CASSQDWVRTDTQYF
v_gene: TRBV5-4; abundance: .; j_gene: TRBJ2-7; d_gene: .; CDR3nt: TGTGCCAGCAGCACGCCCCGGGGGTCGTCCTACGAGCAGTACTTC; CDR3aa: CASSTPRGSSYEQYF
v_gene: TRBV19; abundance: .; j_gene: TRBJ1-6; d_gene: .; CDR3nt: TGTGCCAGTAGTATACGGCAGGGGTACAATTCACCCCTCCACTTT; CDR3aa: CASSIRQGYNSPLHF
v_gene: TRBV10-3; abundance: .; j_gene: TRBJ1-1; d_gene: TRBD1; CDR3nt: TGTGCCATCAGTGAGGTGACAGGGGGGTCCACTGAAGCTTTCTTT; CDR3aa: CAISEVTGGSTEAFF
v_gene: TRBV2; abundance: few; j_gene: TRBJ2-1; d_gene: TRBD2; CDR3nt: TGTGCCAGCAGTGACCCTGGGACTAGCGGGTTGGGGGTCCTATCCTACAATGAGCAGTTCTTC; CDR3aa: CASSDPGTSGLGVLSYNEQFF
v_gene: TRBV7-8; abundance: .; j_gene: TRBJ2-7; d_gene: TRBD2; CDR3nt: TGTGCCAGCAGCTCCCCCGGACTAGCGGGGGCTAACTCCTACGAGCAGTACTTC; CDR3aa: CASSSPGLAGANSYEQYF
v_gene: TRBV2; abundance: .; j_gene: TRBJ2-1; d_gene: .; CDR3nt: TGTGCCAGCATCCCCCAGGGAATGGGGGAGCAGTTCTTC; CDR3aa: CASIPQGMGEQFF
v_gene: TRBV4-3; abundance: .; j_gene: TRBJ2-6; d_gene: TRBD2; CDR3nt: TGCGCCAGCAGCCAGGGGACTAGCGGGAGTACGGGGGCCAACGTCCTGACTTTC; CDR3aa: CASSQGTSGSTGANVLTF
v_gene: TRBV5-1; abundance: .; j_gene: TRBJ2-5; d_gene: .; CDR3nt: TGCGCCAGCAGCTTGGCAGGGCCCGAGACCCAGTACTTC; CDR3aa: CASSLAGPETQYF
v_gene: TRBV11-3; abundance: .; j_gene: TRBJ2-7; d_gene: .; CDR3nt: TGTGCCAGCAGCGGGACTGAGTACGAGCAGTACTTC; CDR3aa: CASSGTEYEQYF
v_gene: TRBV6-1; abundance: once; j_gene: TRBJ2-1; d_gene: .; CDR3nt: TGTGCCAGCAGTGATAAGACCAGGGGAAATTTTAATGAGCAGTTCTTC; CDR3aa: CASSDKTRGNFNEQFF
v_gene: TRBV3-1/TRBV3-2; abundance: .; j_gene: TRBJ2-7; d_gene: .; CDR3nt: TGTGCCAGCAGCGACGGTCAGGGGCGGGGATACGAGCAGTACTTC; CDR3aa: CASSDGQGRGYEQYF
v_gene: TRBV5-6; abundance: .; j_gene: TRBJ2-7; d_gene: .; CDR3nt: TGTGCCAGCAGCTTGGAATTAGGAGCGTACGAGCAGTACTTC; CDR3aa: CASSLELGAYEQYF
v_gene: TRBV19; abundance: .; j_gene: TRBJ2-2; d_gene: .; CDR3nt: TGTGCCAGTAACACAATCAGGGAGGCGAACACCGGGGAGCTGTTTTTT; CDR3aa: CASNTIREANTGELFF
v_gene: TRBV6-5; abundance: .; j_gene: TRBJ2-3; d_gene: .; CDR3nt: TGTGCCAGCAGTCCCTCCACAGATACGCAGTATTTT; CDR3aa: CASSPSTDTQYF
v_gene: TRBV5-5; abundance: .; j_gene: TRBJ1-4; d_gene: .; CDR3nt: TGTGCCAGCAGCTTGTTTGAGACAACTAATGAAAAACTGTTTTTT; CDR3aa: CASSLFETTNEKLFF
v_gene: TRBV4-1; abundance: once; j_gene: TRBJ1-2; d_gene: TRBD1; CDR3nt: TGCGCCAGCAGCCACCCGACAGGGGCAAACAACTATGGCTACACCTTC; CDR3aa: CASSHPTGANNYGYTF
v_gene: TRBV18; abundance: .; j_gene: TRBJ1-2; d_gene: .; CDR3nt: TGTGCCAGCTCACCCCTATTGGGCGTGGGGGAAGATGGCTACACCTTC; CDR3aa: CASSPLLGVGEDGYTF
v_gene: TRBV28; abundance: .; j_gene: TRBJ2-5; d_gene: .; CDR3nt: TGTGCCAGCAGTTTTATAAGATGGCAGGGGCAAGAGACCCAGTACTTC; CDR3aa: CASSFIRWQGQETQYF
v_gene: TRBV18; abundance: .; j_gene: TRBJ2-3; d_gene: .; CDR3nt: TGTGCCAGCTCACCACTCGCCACAGATACGCAGTATTTT; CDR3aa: CASSPLATDTQYF
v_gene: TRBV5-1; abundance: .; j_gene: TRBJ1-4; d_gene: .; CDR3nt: TGCGCCAGCAGCCTTGGCCAGGGGGAAAAACTGTTTTTT; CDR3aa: CASSLGQGEKLFF
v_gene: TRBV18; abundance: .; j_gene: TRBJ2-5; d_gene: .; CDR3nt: TGTGCCAGCTCACCCCTTGGTGAGACCCAGTACTTC; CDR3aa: CASSPLGETQYF
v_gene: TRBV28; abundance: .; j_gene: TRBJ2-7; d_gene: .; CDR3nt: TGTGCCAGCAGTTTAGGGTACTACGAGCAGTACTTC; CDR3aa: CASSLGYYEQYF
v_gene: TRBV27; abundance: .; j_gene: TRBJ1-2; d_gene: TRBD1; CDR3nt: TGTGCCAGCAGTTCCGGGACAGCCTTCTATGGCTACACCTTC; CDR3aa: CASSSGTAFYGYTF
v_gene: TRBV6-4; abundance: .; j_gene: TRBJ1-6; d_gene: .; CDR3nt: TGTGCCACCCGGAGGGAGGCCCCTGGAAATTCACCCCTCCACTTT; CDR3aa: CATRREAPGNSPLHF
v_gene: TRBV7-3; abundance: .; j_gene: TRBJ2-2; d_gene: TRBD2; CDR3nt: TGTGCCAGCAGCCCCCGGGTAGCGGGGAACACCGGGGAGCTGTTTTTT; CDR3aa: CASSPRVAGNTGELFF
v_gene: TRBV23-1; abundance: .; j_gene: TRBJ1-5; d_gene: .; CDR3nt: TGCGCCAGCAGTCAATCGGGGCGTGGACATAGCAATCAGCCCCAGCATTTT; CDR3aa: CASSQSGRGHSNQPQHF
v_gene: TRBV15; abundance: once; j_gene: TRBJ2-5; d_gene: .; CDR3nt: TGTGCCACCAGCCGGGGACCCTTGGGACAAGAGACCCAGTACTTC; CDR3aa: CATSRGPLGQETQYF
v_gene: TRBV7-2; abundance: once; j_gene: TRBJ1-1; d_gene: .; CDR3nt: TGTGCCAGCAGCTTACACAGGCTTGGAGGGAGCACTGAAGCTTTCTTT; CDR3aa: CASSLHRLGGSTEAFF
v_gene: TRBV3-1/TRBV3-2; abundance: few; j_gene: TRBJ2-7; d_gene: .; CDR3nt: TGTGCCAGCAGCCACTTTGGCAGCGAGCAGTACTTC; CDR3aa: CASSHFGSEQYF
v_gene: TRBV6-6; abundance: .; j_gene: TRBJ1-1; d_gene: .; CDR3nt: TGTGCCAGCAGTTACTCAGGGACTGGGAACACTGAAGCTTTCTTT; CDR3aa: CASSYSGTGNTEAFF
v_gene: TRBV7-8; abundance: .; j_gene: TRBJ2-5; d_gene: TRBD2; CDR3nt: TGTGCCAGCAGCCCGGAGAGGACTAGCGGGGGCCGGGGGGAGACCCAGTACTTC; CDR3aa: CASSPERTSGGRGETQYF
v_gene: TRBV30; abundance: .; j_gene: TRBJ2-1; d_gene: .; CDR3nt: TGTGCCTGGAGCGCCCAGGGCGGGGTATACAATGAGCAGTTCTTC; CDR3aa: CAWSAQGGVYNEQFF
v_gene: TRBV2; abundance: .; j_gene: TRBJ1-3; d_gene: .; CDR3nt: TGTGCCAGCAGTGGGCGAAGCTCTGGAAACACCATATATTTT; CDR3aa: CASSGRSSGNTIYF
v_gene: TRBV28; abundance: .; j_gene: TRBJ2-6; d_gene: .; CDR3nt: TGTGCCAGCAGTACTCGAAGGGGTTCTGGGGCCAACGTCCTGACTTTC; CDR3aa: CASSTRRGSGANVLTF
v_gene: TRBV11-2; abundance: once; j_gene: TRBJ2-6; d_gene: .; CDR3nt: TGTGCCAGCAGCGCCCAAAGAGGCAGCGCGTTCTCTGGGGCCAACGTCCTGACTTTC; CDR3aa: CASSAQRGSAFSGANVLTF
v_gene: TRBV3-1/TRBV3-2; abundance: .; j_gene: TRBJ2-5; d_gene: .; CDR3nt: TGTGCCAGCAGCCAAGAGAGAGACAGGGAGACCCAGTACTTC; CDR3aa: CASSQERDRETQYF
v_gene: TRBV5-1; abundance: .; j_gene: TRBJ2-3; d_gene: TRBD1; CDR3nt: TGCGCCAGCAGCTATTCCGGGACAGCCGCAGATACGCAGTATTTT; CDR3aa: CASSYSGTAADTQYF
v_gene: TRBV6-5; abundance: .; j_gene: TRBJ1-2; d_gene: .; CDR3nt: TGTGCCAGCAGTTACCGGGAGAGCTACACCTTC; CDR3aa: CASSYRESYTF
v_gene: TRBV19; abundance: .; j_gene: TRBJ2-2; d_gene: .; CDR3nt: TGTGCCAGTAGTATAGCGATTGGGGGAGCGAACACCGGGGAGCTGTTTTTT; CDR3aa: CASSIAIGGANTGELFF
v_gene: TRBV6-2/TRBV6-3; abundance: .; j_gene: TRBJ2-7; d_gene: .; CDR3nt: TGTGCCAGCAGTTACGGCCAGACTTACGAGCAGTACTTC; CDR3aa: CASSYGQTYEQYF
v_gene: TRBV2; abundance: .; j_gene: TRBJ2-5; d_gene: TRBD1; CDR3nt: TGTGCCAGCAGACCAAGGGACAGGGTTCGCGAGACCCAGTACTTC; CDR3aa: CASRPRDRVRETQYF
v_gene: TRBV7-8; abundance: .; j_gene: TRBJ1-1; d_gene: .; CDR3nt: TGTGCCAGCAGCTTAGGCCAGAACACTGAAGCTTTCTTT; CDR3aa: CASSLGQNTEAFF
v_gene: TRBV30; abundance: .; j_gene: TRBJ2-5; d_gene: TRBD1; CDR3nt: TGTGCCTCGACAGGGGATCTGGAGACCCAGTACTTC; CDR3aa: CASTGDLETQYF